Listed below are T cell receptor beta chains from one sample, sequenced in a study of identical twins. TCRdb re-called the 5' RACE reads with MiXCR, one entry per CDR3 protein. The sample gives some 690,000 distinct CDR3 sequences, 21% of which show up once; 4% to 5.5% is in the top ten. The sample was also reused in another study, on T cells expressing NK-cell markers.

The source material was PBMCs. The receptor source for this set is a woman between 18 and 30 years old in good health. Both conserved end residues are part of each CDR3. A D gene is named only where the DNA matches it firmly. Some rows mark clone size as missing; the rest say once, few, many or name a class of expanded clone.

j_gene: TRBJ1-5
d_gene: TRBD1
abundance: few
v_gene: TRBV20-1
CDR3nt: TGCAGTGGATGGACAGGGGATTGGCAGCCCCAGCATTTT
CDR3aa: CSGWTGDWQPQHF

j_gene: TRBJ2-3
d_gene: NA
abundance: few
v_gene: TRBV29-1
CDR3nt: TGCAGCGTTGAAGCAGACCGCACGAGCACAGATACGCAGTATTTT
CDR3aa: CSVEADRTSTDTQYF

j_gene: TRBJ2-1
d_gene: TRBD1
abundance: few
v_gene: TRBV6-5
CDR3nt: TGTGCCAGCAGTTATGGCAGGGGGCTTAATGAGCAGTTCTTC
CDR3aa: CASSYGRGLNEQFF

j_gene: TRBJ2-2
d_gene: TRBD1
abundance: NA
v_gene: TRBV5-1
CDR3nt: TGCGCCAGCAGCTTGGGACAGGGGACCACCGGGGAGCTGTTTTTT
CDR3aa: CASSLGQGTTGELFF

j_gene: TRBJ2-1
d_gene: NA
abundance: NA
v_gene: TRBV12-3/TRBV12-4
CDR3nt: TGTGCCAGCAGCCCTCCCGGCGGAGCCTACAATGAGCAGTTCTTC
CDR3aa: CASSPPGGAYNEQFF

j_gene: TRBJ2-4
d_gene: TRBD2
abundance: few
v_gene: TRBV6-1
CDR3nt: TGTGCCAGCAGCCCTTCTAGCGGGGGGGCTTTTCCGGTAAACATTCAGTACTTC
CDR3aa: CASSPSSGGAFPVNIQYF

j_gene: TRBJ2-7
d_gene: TRBD1
abundance: NA
v_gene: TRBV5-1
CDR3nt: TGCGCCAGTGGGCAGGGGGACCCCAAAGAGCAGTACTTC
CDR3aa: CASGQGDPKEQYF

j_gene: TRBJ2-5
d_gene: NA
abundance: many
v_gene: TRBV5-6
CDR3nt: TGTGCCAGCAACACCCGAGGTGGGGCGCGGACCCAGTACTTC
CDR3aa: CASNTRGGARTQYF

j_gene: TRBJ2-4
d_gene: NA
abundance: NA
v_gene: TRBV9
CDR3nt: TGTGCCAGCAGCGTAGATCCCAAAAACATTCAGTACTTC
CDR3aa: CASSVDPKNIQYF

j_gene: TRBJ2-2
d_gene: NA
abundance: NA
v_gene: TRBV10-3
CDR3nt: TGTGCCATCAGTGATGCCGGATTTTCCGGGGAGCTGTTTTTT
CDR3aa: CAISDAGFSGELFF

j_gene: TRBJ2-7
d_gene: TRBD1
abundance: NA
v_gene: TRBV18
CDR3nt: TGTGCCAGCTCACCACGGGGACAGGGAGGCGGAGGCTTGTACGAGCAGTACTTC
CDR3aa: CASSPRGQGGGGLYEQYF

j_gene: TRBJ2-1
d_gene: NA
abundance: few
v_gene: TRBV10-3
CDR3nt: TGTGCCATCAGTGACCCCGGGGCGCAGTTCTTC
CDR3aa: CAISDPGAQFF

j_gene: TRBJ2-1
d_gene: NA
abundance: many
v_gene: TRBV12-3/TRBV12-4
CDR3nt: TGTGCCAGCAGTTTAGCGGGGGGGCCGGGTGAGCAGTTCTTC
CDR3aa: CASSLAGGPGEQFF

j_gene: TRBJ2-1
d_gene: TRBD2
abundance: NA
v_gene: TRBV12-3/TRBV12-4
CDR3nt: TGTGCCAGCAGTCGGAGCGGGAGTACCTACAATGAGCAGTTCTTC
CDR3aa: CASSRSGSTYNEQFF

j_gene: TRBJ1-2
d_gene: NA
abundance: few
v_gene: TRBV29-1
CDR3nt: TGCAGCGTAGACGCCGGGACCGATGGCTACACCTTC
CDR3aa: CSVDAGTDGYTF

j_gene: TRBJ2-7
d_gene: NA
abundance: NA
v_gene: TRBV5-1
CDR3nt: TGCGCCAGCAGCCCGGCGGGACACCCCTACGAGCAGTACTTC
CDR3aa: CASSPAGHPYEQYF

j_gene: TRBJ2-6
d_gene: NA
abundance: NA
v_gene: TRBV6-5
CDR3nt: TGTGCCAGCAGTTACGGGCGGACCGGGGCCAACGTCCTGACTTTC
CDR3aa: CASSYGRTGANVLTF

j_gene: TRBJ1-1
d_gene: NA
abundance: NA
v_gene: TRBV29-1
CDR3nt: TGCAGCGTTGTTGGTCCAGGGTACACTGAAGCTTTCTTT
CDR3aa: CSVVGPGYTEAFF

j_gene: TRBJ2-7
d_gene: TRBD2
abundance: NA
v_gene: TRBV13
CDR3nt: TGTGCCAGCAGCTTAGAAGGACTAGCGAAAAACTACGAGCAGTACTTC
CDR3aa: CASSLEGLAKNYEQYF

j_gene: TRBJ2-7
d_gene: NA
abundance: NA
v_gene: TRBV15
CDR3nt: TGTGCCACCAGCAGAGATCCCAGACCCATCCACGAGCAGTACTTC
CDR3aa: CATSRDPRPIHEQYF

j_gene: TRBJ2-1
d_gene: TRBD2
abundance: NA
v_gene: TRBV24-1
CDR3nt: TGTGCCACCAGTGATGTTGGCGGGGGGGACTACAATGAGCAGTTCTTC
CDR3aa: CATSDVGGGDYNEQFF

j_gene: TRBJ2-7
d_gene: NA
abundance: many
v_gene: TRBV4-3
CDR3nt: TGCGCCAGCAGCCAAGATCTAAGCTCCTACGAGCAGTACTTC
CDR3aa: CASSQDLSSYEQYF

j_gene: TRBJ2-2
d_gene: NA
abundance: NA
v_gene: TRBV7-9
CDR3nt: TGTGCCAGCAGCTTATTGCTGGGAGCGAACACCGGGGAGCTGTTTTTT
CDR3aa: CASSLLLGANTGELFF

j_gene: TRBJ2-1
d_gene: TRBD2
abundance: NA
v_gene: TRBV20-1
CDR3nt: TGCAGTGCTAAGGGACTAGCGGGGGTGACCCTCGGGAATGAGCAGTTCTTC
CDR3aa: CSAKGLAGVTLGNEQFF

j_gene: TRBJ2-3
d_gene: TRBD2
abundance: NA
v_gene: TRBV20-1
CDR3nt: TGCAGTGCTAGAGGTGGTAGCGGGACGGCGGATACGCAGTATTTT
CDR3aa: CSARGGSGTADTQYF

j_gene: TRBJ2-2
d_gene: NA
abundance: many
v_gene: TRBV7-2
CDR3nt: TGTGCCAGCAGCTTAGGATCTAGATGGACCGGGGAGCTGTTTTTT
CDR3aa: CASSLGSRWTGELFF

j_gene: TRBJ2-1
d_gene: NA
abundance: NA
v_gene: TRBV20-1
CDR3nt: TGCAGTGCCTTGACTGAGAGCTCCTACAATGAGCAGTTCTTC
CDR3aa: CSALTESSYNEQFF

j_gene: TRBJ2-5
d_gene: NA
abundance: few
v_gene: TRBV7-9
CDR3nt: TGTGCCAGCAGCTCCCGCGAAACCCAAGAGACCCAGTACTTC
CDR3aa: CASSSRETQETQYF

j_gene: TRBJ1-6
d_gene: NA
abundance: NA
v_gene: TRBV5-1
CDR3nt: TGCGCCAGCAGCTTGGAAGGCAGTGAAGTCTATAATTCACCCCTCCACTTT
CDR3aa: CASSLEGSEVYNSPLHF

j_gene: TRBJ1-2
d_gene: NA
abundance: NA
v_gene: TRBV5-1
CDR3nt: TGCGCCAGCAGCTTGACGGTTTCCTCCTATGGCTACACCTTC
CDR3aa: CASSLTVSSYGYTF

j_gene: TRBJ2-3
d_gene: TRBD2
abundance: NA
v_gene: TRBV20-1
CDR3nt: TGCAGTGCTAGACTGAGGGAGGGAGGAGATACGCAGTATTTT
CDR3aa: CSARLREGGDTQYF

j_gene: TRBJ2-1
d_gene: TRBD2
abundance: NA
v_gene: TRBV7-2
CDR3nt: TGTGCCAGCAGCGCGGGGACTAGCCGCGAGAGGAGTGAGCAGTTCTTC
CDR3aa: CASSAGTSRERSEQFF

j_gene: TRBJ2-7
d_gene: TRBD2
abundance: NA
v_gene: TRBV20-1
CDR3nt: TGCAGTGCTAGAGAGGGGGGGAGCGAGCAGTACTTC
CDR3aa: CSAREGGSEQYF

j_gene: TRBJ2-7
d_gene: NA
abundance: NA
v_gene: TRBV21-1
CDR3nt: TGTGCCAGCAGCAAAATCGGTCGAGAAGGGACAGGGGCCTACGAGCAGTACTTC
CDR3aa: CASSKIGREGTGAYEQYF

j_gene: TRBJ2-7
d_gene: NA
abundance: NA
v_gene: TRBV3-1
CDR3nt: TGTGCCAGCAGCCTAGGGTCGCCCGCTTTGTACTTATACTTC
CDR3aa: CASSLGSPALYLYF

j_gene: TRBJ2-5
d_gene: NA
abundance: few
v_gene: TRBV10-3
CDR3nt: TGTGCCATCAGTGACGAGGGCTTTGAGACCCAGTACTTC
CDR3aa: CAISDEGFETQYF

j_gene: TRBJ2-7
d_gene: NA
abundance: many
v_gene: TRBV7-9
CDR3nt: TGTGCCAGCAGTCGGGGTGTGGGCGAGCAGTACTTC
CDR3aa: CASSRGVGEQYF

j_gene: TRBJ2-3
d_gene: NA
abundance: NA
v_gene: TRBV27
CDR3nt: TGTGCCAGCAGTCTCCGGGACATGTTGTCAGATACGCAGTATTTT
CDR3aa: CASSLRDMLSDTQYF

j_gene: TRBJ2-7
d_gene: TRBD2
abundance: few
v_gene: TRBV20-1
CDR3nt: TGCAGTGCCACTAGCGCAGGCGAGCAGTACTTC
CDR3aa: CSATSAGEQYF

j_gene: TRBJ2-7
d_gene: NA
abundance: NA
v_gene: TRBV7-2
CDR3nt: TGTGCCAGCAGGTCCCGGGACACTGCCTACGAGCAGTACTTC
CDR3aa: CASRSRDTAYEQYF

j_gene: TRBJ2-1
d_gene: TRBD2
abundance: few
v_gene: TRBV5-1
CDR3nt: TGCGCCAGCGGTTGGACTAGCGCGTACAATGAGCAGTTCTTC
CDR3aa: CASGWTSAYNEQFF

j_gene: TRBJ2-7
d_gene: NA
abundance: few
v_gene: TRBV20-1
CDR3nt: TGCAGTGCCGTTGGCGACGGGGAGCAGTACTTC
CDR3aa: CSAVGDGEQYF

j_gene: TRBJ2-2
d_gene: TRBD2
abundance: few
v_gene: TRBV6-1
CDR3nt: TGTGCCAGCAGACGGCCGGGACTACCCGGCACCGGGGAGCTGTTTTTT
CDR3aa: CASRRPGLPGTGELFF

j_gene: TRBJ2-1
d_gene: TRBD2
abundance: NA
v_gene: TRBV25-1
CDR3nt: TGTGCCAGCAGTGAATATCCAATAACTAGCGGGCAGGTCTACAATGAGCAGTTCTTC
CDR3aa: CASSEYPITSGQVYNEQFF

j_gene: TRBJ2-7
d_gene: NA
abundance: few
v_gene: TRBV28
CDR3nt: TGTGCCAGCAGTTTAAGAAGGTACGAGCAGTACTTC
CDR3aa: CASSLRRYEQYF

j_gene: TRBJ2-1
d_gene: TRBD2
abundance: NA
v_gene: TRBV5-1
CDR3nt: TGCGCCAGCAGCTTCACTAGCGGTCCGGGGAATGAGCAGTTCTTC
CDR3aa: CASSFTSGPGNEQFF

j_gene: TRBJ1-3
d_gene: NA
abundance: few
v_gene: TRBV20-1
CDR3nt: TGCAGTGCTAGAGGATCAGCCGGAAACACCATATATTTT
CDR3aa: CSARGSAGNTIYF

j_gene: TRBJ1-2
d_gene: NA
abundance: few
v_gene: TRBV5-6
CDR3nt: TGTGCCAGCAGTCGAGGCAGCGCTAACTATGGCTACACCTTC
CDR3aa: CASSRGSANYGYTF

j_gene: TRBJ2-1
d_gene: NA
abundance: NA
v_gene: TRBV12-3/TRBV12-4
CDR3nt: TGTGCCAGCAGTAACACCCCCACCTGCGGCCTCGTGAAACCAGAGTTTGAGCAGTTCTTC
CDR3aa: CASSNTPTCGLVKPEFEQFF

j_gene: TRBJ2-5
d_gene: NA
abundance: few
v_gene: TRBV9
CDR3nt: TGTGCCAGCAGCGTGGGACCCATCCAAGAGACCCAGTACTTC
CDR3aa: CASSVGPIQETQYF

j_gene: TRBJ1-5
d_gene: NA
abundance: few
v_gene: TRBV20-1
CDR3nt: TGCAGTGCTGGACCGCCCCAGCATTTT
CDR3aa: CSAGPPQHF

j_gene: TRBJ2-6
d_gene: NA
abundance: few
v_gene: TRBV12-5
CDR3nt: TGTGCTAGTGGTTTTTACTCTGGGGCCAACGTCCTGACTTTC
CDR3aa: CASGFYSGANVLTF

j_gene: TRBJ2-1
d_gene: TRBD2
abundance: NA
v_gene: TRBV27
CDR3nt: TGTGCCAGCAGTCTTGGACTAGCGAATGTGGATGAGCAGTTCTTC
CDR3aa: CASSLGLANVDEQFF

j_gene: TRBJ2-7
d_gene: NA
abundance: NA
v_gene: TRBV5-1
CDR3nt: TGCGCCAGCAGCTTGGGACTAGGACTCTCCGAGCAGTACTTC
CDR3aa: CASSLGLGLSEQYF

j_gene: TRBJ2-3
d_gene: NA
abundance: NA
v_gene: TRBV29-1
CDR3nt: TGCAGCGTTGAAGATCGGCGGACTAGCACAGATACGCAGTATTTT
CDR3aa: CSVEDRRTSTDTQYF

j_gene: TRBJ1-2
d_gene: NA
abundance: many
v_gene: TRBV12-3/TRBV12-4
CDR3nt: TGTGCCAGCAGGGAAGCCGGGAGCGCGAAGGGCTACACCTTC
CDR3aa: CASREAGSAKGYTF

j_gene: TRBJ2-5
d_gene: TRBD1
abundance: few
v_gene: TRBV20-1
CDR3nt: TGCAGTGCTAATACAGGGGGCGCGGGGGAGACCCAGTACTTC
CDR3aa: CSANTGGAGETQYF

j_gene: TRBJ2-1
d_gene: NA
abundance: NA
v_gene: TRBV7-7
CDR3nt: TGTGCTAGCAGCTTTAACGGGGATGGGTACAATGAGCAGTTCTTC
CDR3aa: CASSFNGDGYNEQFF

j_gene: TRBJ2-5
d_gene: NA
abundance: once
v_gene: TRBV11-2
CDR3nt: TGTGCCAGCAGCTTAGATCTAGTCATAGGGGTTTACGAGACCCAGTACTTC
CDR3aa: CASSLDLVIGVYETQYF

j_gene: TRBJ2-7
d_gene: TRBD2
abundance: NA
v_gene: TRBV20-1
CDR3nt: TGCAGTGCTAGAGACAACGACCGTCGGGTTAGCGGGATAGACGAGCAGTACTTC
CDR3aa: CSARDNDRRVSGIDEQYF